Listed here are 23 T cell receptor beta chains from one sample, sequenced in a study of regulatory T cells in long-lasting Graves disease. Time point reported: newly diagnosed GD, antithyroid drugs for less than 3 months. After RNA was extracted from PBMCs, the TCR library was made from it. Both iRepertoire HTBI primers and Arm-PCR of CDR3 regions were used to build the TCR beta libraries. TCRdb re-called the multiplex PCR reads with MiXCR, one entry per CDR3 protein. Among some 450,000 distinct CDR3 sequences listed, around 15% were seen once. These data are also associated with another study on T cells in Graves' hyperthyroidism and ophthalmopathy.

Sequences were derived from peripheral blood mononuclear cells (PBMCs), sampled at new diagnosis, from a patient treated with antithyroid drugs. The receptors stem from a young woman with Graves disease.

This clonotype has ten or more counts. CDR3 DNA sequence: TGCGCCAGCAGTAAGGTGGGGAGAGGAGAGACCCAGTACTTC. Translated: CASSKVGRGETQYF. The V call is TRBV5-1, the J call TRBJ2-5; D is perhaps TRBD2 (5 bases). There are 14 residues in the CDR3. From germline, CDR1 is SGHRS and CDR2 YFSETQ. V lost 5 bases to trimming and J lost 4 bases, with 15 bases between them.

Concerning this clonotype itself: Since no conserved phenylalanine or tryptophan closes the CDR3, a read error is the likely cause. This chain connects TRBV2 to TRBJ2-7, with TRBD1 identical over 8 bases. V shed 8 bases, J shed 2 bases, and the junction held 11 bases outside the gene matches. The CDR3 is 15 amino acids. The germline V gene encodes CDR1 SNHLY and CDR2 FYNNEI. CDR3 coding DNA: TGTGCCAGCTCACCACCTGGGACAGGCACCTACGAGCAGTACCTC. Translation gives CASSPPGTGTYEQYL.

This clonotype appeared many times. CDR3 coding DNA: TGTGCCAGCAGTTTTGGAATATCGGGGAACTATGGCTACACCTTC. Protein: CASSFGISGNYGYTF. J is TRBJ1-2 and V is TRBV28; D not certain. V gave up 3 bases and J gave up 2 bases, with 13 bases separating them. CDR3 size: 15 residues. Per the germline V gene, CDR1 is MDHEN and CDR2 is SYDVKM.

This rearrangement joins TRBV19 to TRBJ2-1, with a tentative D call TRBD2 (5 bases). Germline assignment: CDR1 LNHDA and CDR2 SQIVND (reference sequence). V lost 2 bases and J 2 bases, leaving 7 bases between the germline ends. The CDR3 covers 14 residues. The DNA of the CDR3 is TGTGCCAGTAGTATAACAGCGGCCTACAATGAGCAGTTCTTC. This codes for CASSITAAYNEQFF.

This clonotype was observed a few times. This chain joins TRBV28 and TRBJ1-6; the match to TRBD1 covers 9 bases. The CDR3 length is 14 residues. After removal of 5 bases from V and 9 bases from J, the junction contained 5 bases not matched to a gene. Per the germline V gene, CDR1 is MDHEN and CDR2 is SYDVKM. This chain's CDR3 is CASSPGTGRSPLHF. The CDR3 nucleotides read TGTGCCAGCAGTCCCGGGACAGGGCGTTCACCCCTCCACTTT.

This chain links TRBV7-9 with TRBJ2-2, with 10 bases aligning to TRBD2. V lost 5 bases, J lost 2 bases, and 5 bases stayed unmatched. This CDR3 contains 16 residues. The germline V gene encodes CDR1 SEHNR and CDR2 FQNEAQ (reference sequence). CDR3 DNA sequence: TGTGCCAGCAGCCCCCGACTAGCGGGTAACACCGGGGAGCTGTTTTTT. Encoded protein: CASSPRLAGNTGELFF.

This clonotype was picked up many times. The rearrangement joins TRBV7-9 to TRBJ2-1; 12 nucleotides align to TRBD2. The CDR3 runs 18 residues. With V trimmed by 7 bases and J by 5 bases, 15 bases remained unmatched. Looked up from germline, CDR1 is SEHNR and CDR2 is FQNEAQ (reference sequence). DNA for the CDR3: TGTGCCAGCACCCAGGGGAAACTAGCGGGAGGTCGCGACAATGAGCAGTTCTTC. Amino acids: CASTQGKLAGGRDNEQFF.

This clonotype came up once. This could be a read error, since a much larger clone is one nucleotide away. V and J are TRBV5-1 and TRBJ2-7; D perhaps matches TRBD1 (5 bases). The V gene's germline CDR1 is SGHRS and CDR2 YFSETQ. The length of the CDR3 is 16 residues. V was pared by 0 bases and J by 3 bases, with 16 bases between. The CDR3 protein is CASSLDGWGDLYEQYF. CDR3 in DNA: TGCGCCAGCAGCTTGGACGGCTGGGGCGATCTCTACGAGCAGTACTTC. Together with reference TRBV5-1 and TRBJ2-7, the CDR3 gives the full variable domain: KAGVTQTPRYLIKTRGQQVTLSCSPISGHRSVSWYQQTPGQGLQFLFEYFSETQRNKGNFPGRFSGRQFSNSRSEMNVSTLELGDSALYLCASSLDGWGDLYEQYFGPGTRLTVT.

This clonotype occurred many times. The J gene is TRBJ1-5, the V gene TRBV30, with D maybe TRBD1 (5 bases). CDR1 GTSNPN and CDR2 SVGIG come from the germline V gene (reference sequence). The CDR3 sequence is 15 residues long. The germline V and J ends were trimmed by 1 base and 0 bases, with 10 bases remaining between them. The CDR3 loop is CAWSGGTRSNQPQHF. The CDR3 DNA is TGTGCCTGGAGTGGGGGGACCCGTAGCAATCAGCCCCAGCATTTT.

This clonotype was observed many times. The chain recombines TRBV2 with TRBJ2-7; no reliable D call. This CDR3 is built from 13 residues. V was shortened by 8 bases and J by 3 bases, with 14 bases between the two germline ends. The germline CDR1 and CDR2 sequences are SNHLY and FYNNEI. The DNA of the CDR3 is TGTGCCAGCGAATGGTACAAGAACTACGAGCAGTACTTC. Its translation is CASEWYKNYEQYF.

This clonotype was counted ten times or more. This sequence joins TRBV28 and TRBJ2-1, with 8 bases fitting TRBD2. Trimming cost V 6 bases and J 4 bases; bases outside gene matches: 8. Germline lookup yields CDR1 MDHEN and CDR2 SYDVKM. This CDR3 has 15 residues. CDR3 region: CASRLGTRFYNEQFF. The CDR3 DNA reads TGTGCCAGCAGGCTCGGGACTAGGTTTTACAATGAGCAGTTCTTC. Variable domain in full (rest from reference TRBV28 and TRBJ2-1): DVKVTQSSRYLVKRTGEKVFLECVQDMDHENMFWYRQDPGLGLRLIYFSYDVKMKEKGDIPEGYSVSREKKERFSLILESASTNQTSMYLCASRLGTRFYNEQFFGPGTRLTVL.

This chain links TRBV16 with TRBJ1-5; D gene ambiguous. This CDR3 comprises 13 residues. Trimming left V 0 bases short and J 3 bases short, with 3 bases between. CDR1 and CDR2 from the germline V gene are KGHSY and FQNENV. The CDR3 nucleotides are TGTGCCAGCAGCCAATCTCACAATCAGCCCCAGCATTTT. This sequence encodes CASSQSHNQPQHF.

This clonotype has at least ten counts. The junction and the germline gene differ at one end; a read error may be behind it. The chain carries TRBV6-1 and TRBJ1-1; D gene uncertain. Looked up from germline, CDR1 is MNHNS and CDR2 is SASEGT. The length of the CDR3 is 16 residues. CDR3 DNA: TGTGCCAGCACTCCCCTCCCGACGGACGGGAACGCTGAAGCTTTCTTT. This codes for CASTPLPTDGNAEAFF.

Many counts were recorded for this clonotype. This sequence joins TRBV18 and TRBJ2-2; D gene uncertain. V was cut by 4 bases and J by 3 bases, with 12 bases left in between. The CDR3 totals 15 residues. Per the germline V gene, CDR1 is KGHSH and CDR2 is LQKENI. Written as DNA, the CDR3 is TGTGCCAGCTCACTCTCAGCAAGCTACACCGGGGAGCTGTTTTTT. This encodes CASSLSASYTGELFF.

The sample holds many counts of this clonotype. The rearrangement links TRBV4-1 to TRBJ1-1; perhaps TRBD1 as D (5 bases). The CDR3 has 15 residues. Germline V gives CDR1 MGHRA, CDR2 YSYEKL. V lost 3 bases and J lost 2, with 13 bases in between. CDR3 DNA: TGCGCCAGCAGCCAGGTCCCCCAGGGCAACACTGAAGCTTTCTTT. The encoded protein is CASSQVPQGNTEAFF.

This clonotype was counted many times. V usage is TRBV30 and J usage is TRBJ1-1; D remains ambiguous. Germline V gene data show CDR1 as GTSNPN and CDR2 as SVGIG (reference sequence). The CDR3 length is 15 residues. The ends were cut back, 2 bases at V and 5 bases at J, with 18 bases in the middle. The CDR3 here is CAWSSTGLRRTEAFF. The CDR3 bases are TGTGCCTGGAGTTCGACGGGCCTCCGGAGGACTGAAGCTTTCTTT.

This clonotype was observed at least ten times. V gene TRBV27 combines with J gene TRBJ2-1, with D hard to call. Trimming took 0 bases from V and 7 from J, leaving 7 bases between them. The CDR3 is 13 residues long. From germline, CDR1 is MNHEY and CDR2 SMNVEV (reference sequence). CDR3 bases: TGTGCCAGCAGTTTATCAAGTAAGAATGAGCAGTTCTTC. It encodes CASSLSSKNEQFF.

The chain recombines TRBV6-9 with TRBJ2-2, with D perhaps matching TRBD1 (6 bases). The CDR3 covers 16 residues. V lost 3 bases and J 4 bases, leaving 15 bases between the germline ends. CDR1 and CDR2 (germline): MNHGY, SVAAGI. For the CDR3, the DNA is TGTGCCAGCAGTTACTCCCGGACAGCCTTCACCGGGGAGCTGTTTTTT. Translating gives CASSYSRTAFTGELFF.

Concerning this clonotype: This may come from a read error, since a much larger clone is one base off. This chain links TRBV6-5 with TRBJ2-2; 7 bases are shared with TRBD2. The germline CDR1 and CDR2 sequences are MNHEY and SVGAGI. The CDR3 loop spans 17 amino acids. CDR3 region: CANSYAGGRQATGELFF. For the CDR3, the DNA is TGTGCCAACAGTTACGCCGGGGGGAGGCAGGCCACCGGGGAGCTGTTTTTT.

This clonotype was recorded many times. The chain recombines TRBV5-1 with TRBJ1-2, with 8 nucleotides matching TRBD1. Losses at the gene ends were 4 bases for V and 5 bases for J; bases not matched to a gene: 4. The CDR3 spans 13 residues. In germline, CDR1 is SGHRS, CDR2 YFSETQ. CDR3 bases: TGCGCCAGCAGCGGACAGGGCTTTTATGGCTACACCTTC. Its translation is CASSGQGFYGYTF.

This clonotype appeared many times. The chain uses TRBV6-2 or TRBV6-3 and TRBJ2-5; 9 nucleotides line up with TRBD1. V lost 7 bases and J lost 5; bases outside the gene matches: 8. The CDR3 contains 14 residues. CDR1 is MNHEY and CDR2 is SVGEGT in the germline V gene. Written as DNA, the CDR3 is TGTGCCAGCACCACGACAGGGGGTCTTGAGACCCAGTACTTC. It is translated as CASTTTGGLETQYF.

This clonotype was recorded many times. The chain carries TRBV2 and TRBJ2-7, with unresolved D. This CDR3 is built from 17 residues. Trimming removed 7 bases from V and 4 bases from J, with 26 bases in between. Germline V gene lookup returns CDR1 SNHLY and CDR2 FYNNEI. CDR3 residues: CASTRNRAPELSYEQYF. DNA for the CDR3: TGTGCCAGCACCCGAAACCGGGCTCCTGAATTAAGTTACGAGCAGTACTTC.

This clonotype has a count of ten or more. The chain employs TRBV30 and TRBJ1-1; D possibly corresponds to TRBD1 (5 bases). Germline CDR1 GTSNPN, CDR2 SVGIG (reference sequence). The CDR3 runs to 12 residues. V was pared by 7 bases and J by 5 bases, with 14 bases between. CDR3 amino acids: CALGRRETEAFF. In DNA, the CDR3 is TGTGCCTTGGGACGGCGGGAAACTGAAGCTTTCTTT.